The T cell receptor (beta chain) under discussion was sequenced for a study of T cell changes during pregnancy in multiple sclerosis. Germline V gene data show CDR1 as SGHDT and CDR2 as YYEEEE. The ends lost 3 bases at V and 1 base at J; junction bases unmatched: 15. The CDR3 sequence is 19 residues long. TCRdb keeps only in-frame clones here, not all; method: immunoSEQ multiplex PCR. The sample has 60,000 to 80,000 clones, less than 90% seen once. The clonotype was recovered from a female donor with multiple sclerosis, enrolled in a pregnancy study. Source: peripheral blood, taken before pregnancy. The chain combines TRBV5-6 with TRBJ2-3; 9 bases line up with TRBD1. CDR3 sequence (DNA): TGTGCCAGCAGCTCGGTAACCCCTCGACAGGGGGTCCGCACAGATACGCAGTATTTT. Protein: CASSSVTPRQGVRTDTQYF.